This passage covers 15 T cell receptor beta chains from one sample sequenced in a study of identifying expanded T cells in peripheral blood. Clones were read by immunoSEQ multiplex PCR, and TCRdb kept only the in-frame ones, dropping some. The sample has about 53,000 clones, around 86% seen once; the top ten hold around a sixth. Sequenced input: blood. Every receptor here comes from a person between 18 and 70 years old in good health.

The CDR3 here is CASSLKAGRMRGTEAFF. CDR3 nucleotide sequence: TGCGCCAGCAGCTTGAAAGCAGGGCGTATGAGGGGAACTGAAGCTTTCTTT. This chain links TRBV5-1 with TRBJ1-1; TRBD1 is a possible D gene (5 bases). Trimming took off 1 base at V and 5 bases at J, with 21 bases between the two ends. The CDR3 contains 17 residues. Germline values: CDR1 SGHRS, CDR2 YFSETQ.

In this sample, this clone turned up once. This sequence joins TRBV5-1 and TRBJ2-5, with D perhaps matching TRBD2 (6 bases). This CDR3 comprises 15 residues. From germline, CDR1 is SGHRS and CDR2 YFSETQ. V was trimmed by 1 base and J by 2 bases, leaving 12 bases between them. This chain's CDR3 is CASSLYGGPQETQYF. The CDR3 DNA is TGCGCCAGCAGCTTGTACGGGGGACCACAAGAGACCCAGTACTTC.

The count of this clone is one. J is TRBJ1-1 and V is TRBV5-1, with D unresolved. The CDR3 loop spans 15 amino acids. The V end was cut by 2 bases, the J end by 0 bases, with 11 bases between. The germline CDR1 and CDR2 sequences are SGHRS and YFSETQ. The CDR3 DNA reads TGCGCCAGCAGCTTCCAGTCTCTCATGAACACTGAAGCTTTCTTT. It encodes CASSFQSLMNTEAFF. Supplemented by reference TRBV5-1 and TRBJ1-1, the full variable domain reads KAGVTQTPRYLIKTRGQQVTLSCSPISGHRSVSWYQQTPGQGLQFLFEYFSETQRNKGNFPGRFSGRQFSNSRSEMNVSTLELGDSALYLCASSFQSLMNTEAFFGQGTRLTVV.

The chain couples TRBV30 to TRBJ1-2; 7 bases match TRBD1. The CDR3 extends over 15 amino acids. The V and J ends lost 1 base and 2 bases, in that order; junction bases with no gene match: 7. Germline-derived CDR1 and CDR2 are GTSNPN and SVGIG (reference sequence). The CDR3 nucleotides read TGTGCCTGGAGTGCCTCGGAGGGGGCAAACTATGGCTACACCTTC. Encoded protein: CAWSASEGANYGYTF.

V usage is TRBV7-7 and J usage is TRBJ2-1; a weak D match, TRBD1 (6 bases). The CDR3 totals 12 residues. The V end was cut by 5 bases, the J end by 9 bases, with 11 bases between. Germline V gene sequence: CDR1 SSHAT, CDR2 FNYEAQ (reference sequence). The CDR3 nucleotides are TGTGCCAGCAGCGGGACACGCGGTGAGCAGTTCTTC. Its translation: CASSGTRGEQFF.

This chain connects TRBV5-4 to TRBJ2-2; TRBD2 is a possible D gene (6 bases). The ends were cut back, 4 bases at V and 2 bases at J, with 12 bases in the middle. The CDR3 spans 15 residues. The germline gives CDR1 SGHNT, CDR2 YYREEE (reference sequence). The CDR3 sequence is CASSGTGINTGELFF. In DNA form, the CDR3 reads TGTGCCAGCAGCGGGACTGGTATTAACACCGGGGAGCTGTTTTTT.

The chain joins TRBV7-9 to TRBJ2-3; no definite D call. With 5 bases removed from V and 6 bases from J, the gap between germline ends came to 21 bases. Germline values: CDR1 SEHNR, CDR2 FQNEAQ (reference sequence). This CDR3 has 16 amino acids. The CDR3 loop is CASSLPRAAKEDTQYF. CDR3 bases: TGTGCCAGCAGCCTCCCAAGGGCAGCCAAGGAGGATACGCAGTATTTT.

The V gene is TRBV5-1, the J gene TRBJ1-2; a possible D gene is TRBD1 (6 bases). This CDR3 is 14 amino acids long. CDR1 and CDR2 from the germline V gene are SGHRS and YFSETQ. V gave up 0 bases and J gave up 7 bases, with 13 bases separating them. The CDR3 region is CASSLGANRVGYTF. The CDR3 coding sequence is TGCGCCAGCAGCTTGGGGGCCAACAGGGTTGGCTACACCTTC.

J is TRBJ2-2 and V is TRBV19, with 9 bases aligning to TRBD1. The CDR3 spans 13 residues. Germline trimming cut 6 bases from V and 6 bases from J; bases unmatched to any gene: 2. Germline V gives CDR1 LNHDA, CDR2 SQIVND (reference sequence). In DNA, the CDR3 is TGTGCCAGTAGCGGGACAGGGTCCGGGGAGCTGTTTTTT. This translates into CASSGTGSGELFF.

The gene calls are TRBV5-4 and TRBJ1-2, with 10 bases fitting TRBD1. There are 13 residues in the CDR3. Unmatched junction bases numbered 8, after V lost 7 bases and J lost 8 bases. Germline CDR1 and CDR2: SGHNT and YYREEE (reference sequence). CDR3: CASGLGTGAGYTF. The CDR3 DNA is TGTGCCAGCGGTTTAGGGACAGGGGCCGGCTACACCTTC.

This rearrangement joins TRBV25-1 to TRBJ2-3; 7 nucleotides agree with TRBD1. Trimming at V came to 5 bases and at J to 6 bases, leaving 5 bases not matched to a gene. Germline-derived CDR1 and CDR2 are MGHDK and SYGVNS. This CDR3 has 13 residues. The CDR3 reads CASSLTGADTQYF. The CDR3 coding sequence is TGTGCCAGCAGTTTAACAGGGGCCGATACGCAGTATTTT.

The V and J genes are TRBV7-2 and TRBJ1-4, with a tentative D call TRBD1 (5 bases). V was clipped by 5 bases and J by 12 bases, with 16 bases between them. CDR3 length: 13 amino acids. In germline, CDR1 is SGHTA, CDR2 FQGNSA. The DNA for the CDR3 is TGTGCCAGCAGCCCGACGCGGGGGAGGCAACTGTTTTTT. Translated: CASSPTRGRQLFF.

This clone was recorded only once. This chain connects TRBV5-1 to TRBJ2-5; D gene ambiguous. Germline V gives CDR1 SGHRS, CDR2 YFSETQ. V shed 1 base and J shed 4 bases, with 11 bases lying between them. CDR3 length: 14 amino acids. The CDR3 DNA sequence: TGCGCCAGCAGCTTGTTGGGTGCTCGAGAGACCCAGTACTTC. Its translation: CASSLLGARETQYF.

The rearrangement links TRBV5-6 to TRBJ2-7; D is unclear. The CDR3 consists of 14 residues. Deletions cut 0 bases from V and 6 bases from J, with 13 bases between. Germline lookup yields CDR1 SGHDT and CDR2 YYEEEE. The CDR3 DNA sequence: TGTGCCAGCAGCTTGGCGGTCAGTAAACGCGAGCAGTACTTC. It yields the protein CASSLAVSKREQYF.

V gene TRBV21-1 combines with J gene TRBJ1-1; the DNA was not compared with TRBD1, the D call given in the table. TRBV21-1 is a known pseudogene. CDR3 length equals 14 residues. CDR3 residues: CASSPDRGNTEAFF. As DNA, the CDR3 is TGTGCCAGCAGCCCGGACAGGGGGAACACTGAAGCTTTCTTT.